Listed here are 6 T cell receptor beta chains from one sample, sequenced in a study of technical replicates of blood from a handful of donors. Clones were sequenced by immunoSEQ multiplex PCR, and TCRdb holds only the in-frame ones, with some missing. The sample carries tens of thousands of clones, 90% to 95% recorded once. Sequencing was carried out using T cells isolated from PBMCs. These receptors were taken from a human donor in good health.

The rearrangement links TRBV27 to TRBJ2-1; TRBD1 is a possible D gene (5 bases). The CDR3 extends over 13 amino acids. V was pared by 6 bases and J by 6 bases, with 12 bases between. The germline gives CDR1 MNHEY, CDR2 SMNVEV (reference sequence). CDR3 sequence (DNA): TGTGCCAGCAGCCGCCCAGGGCGCAATGAGCAGTTCTTC. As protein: CASSRPGRNEQFF.

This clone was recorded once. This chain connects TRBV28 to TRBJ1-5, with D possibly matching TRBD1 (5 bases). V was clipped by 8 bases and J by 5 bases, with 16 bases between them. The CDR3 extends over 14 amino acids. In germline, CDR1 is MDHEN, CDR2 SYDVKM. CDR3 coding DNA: TGTGCCAGCTTAACAGGCGGAAGGGATCAGCCCCAGCATTTT. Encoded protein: CASLTGGRDQPQHF.

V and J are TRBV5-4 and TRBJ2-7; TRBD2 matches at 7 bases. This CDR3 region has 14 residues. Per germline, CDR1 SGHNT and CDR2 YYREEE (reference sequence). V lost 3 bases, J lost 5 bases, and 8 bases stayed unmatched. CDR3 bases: TGTGCCAGCAGCTACCCCGGGACTACAAACGAGCAGTACTTC. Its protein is CASSYPGTTNEQYF.

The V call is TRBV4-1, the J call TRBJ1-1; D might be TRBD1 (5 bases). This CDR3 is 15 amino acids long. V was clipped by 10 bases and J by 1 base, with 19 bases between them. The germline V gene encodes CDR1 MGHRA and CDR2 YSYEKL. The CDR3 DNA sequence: TGCGCCACAGCGGAGGGGAGTGCATGGAACACTGAAGCTTTCTTT. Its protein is CATAEGSAWNTEAFF.

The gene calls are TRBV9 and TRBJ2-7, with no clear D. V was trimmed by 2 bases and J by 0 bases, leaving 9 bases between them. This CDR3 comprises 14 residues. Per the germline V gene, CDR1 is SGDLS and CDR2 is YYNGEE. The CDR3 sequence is CASSVTTFSYEQYF. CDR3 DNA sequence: TGTGCCAGCAGCGTCACAACCTTCTCCTACGAGCAGTACTTC.

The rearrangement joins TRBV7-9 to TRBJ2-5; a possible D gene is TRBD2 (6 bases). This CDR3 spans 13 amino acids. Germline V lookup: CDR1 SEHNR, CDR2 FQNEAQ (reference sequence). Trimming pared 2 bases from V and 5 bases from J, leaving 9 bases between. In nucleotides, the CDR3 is TGTGCCAGCAGCTTAAGGGAGGCGGAGACCCAGTACTTC. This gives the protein CASSLREAETQYF.